These 8 T cell receptor beta chains were all obtained from the same sample, sequenced in a study of shared clonotypes between healthy human individuals (TCRdb year 2020). Receptor amplification or capture employed the immunoSEQ multiplex PCR assay. The clones in this table, taken by TCRdb from immuneACCESS, are in-frame only. Not every clone is retained; where verified, under half of the shortfall comes from an unresolved V gene, and the cause of the rest is unknown. The sample yields roughly 660,000 clones; 90% were counted once. The top ten constitute 34% of the sample. Sequenced material: memory CD8+ T cells from PBMCs. The cell subset or site label for this specimen denotes: CD45RO+ cells pooled with CCR7-negative TemRA cells. Every receptor here comes from a young man in good health. Some clones in this sample may be carry-over from other donors' samples.

This clone appeared a single time. The J gene is TRBJ2-7, the V gene TRBV6-1, with D uncertain. Germline V CDR1 and CDR2: MNHNS, SASEGT. Trimming removed 5 bases from V and 0 bases from J, with 11 bases in between. The CDR3 has 14 amino acids. This chain's CDR3 is CASSWWRRSYEQYF. The CDR3 DNA follows: TGTGCCAGCAGTTGGTGGCGCCGCTCCTACGAGCAGTACTTC.

Remarks on this clone: Other DNA sequences within the sample encode an identical CDR3. This chain connects TRBV9 to TRBJ2-1; possible D gene TRBD2, 5 bases. In germline, CDR1 is SGDLS, CDR2 YYNGEE. The CDR3 loop spans 15 amino acids. Trimming took off 0 bases at V and 4 bases at J, with 11 bases between the two ends. In DNA, the CDR3 is TGTGCCAGCAGCGTAGGAACTAGTGGGTACAATGAGCAGTTCTTC. The encoded protein is CASSVGTSGYNEQFF.

The chain combines TRBV7-8 with TRBJ1-4, with no clear D. Between the trimmed V and J ends, which lost 2 bases and 4 bases, there was a span of 5 bases. The germline gives CDR1 SGHVS, CDR2 FQNEAQ. CDR3 length equals 13 residues. CDR3 in amino acids: CASSLLHNEKLFF. DNA for the CDR3: TGTGCCAGCAGCTTACTACATAATGAAAAACTGTTTTTT.

V and J are TRBV11-2 and TRBJ2-4, with TRBD2 as a possible D gene (5 bases). Germline CDR1 SGHAT, CDR2 FQNNGV. The V end lost 2 bases, the J end lost 8 bases, and 13 bases lay between the germline ends. The CDR3 runs 14 residues. The CDR3 region is CASSLSLNGDIQYF. CDR3 DNA sequence: TGTGCCAGCAGCTTATCCCTGAACGGGGACATTCAGTACTTC.

The chain joins TRBV29-1 to TRBJ1-3; perhaps TRBD1 as D (6 bases). CDR3 length equals 14 residues. Trimming removed 6 bases from V and 3 bases from J, with 15 bases in between. Germline V gives CDR1 SQVTM, CDR2 ANQGSEA. The CDR3 bases are TGCAGCGTCGGAGGGGGGGGTTTTGGAAACACCATATATTTT. Translation gives CSVGGGGFGNTIYF.

The genes are TRBV2 and TRBJ2-7, with D unresolved. Trimming took 5 bases from V and 2 from J, leaving 7 bases between them. CDR1 and CDR2 (germline): SNHLY, FYNNEI. This CDR3 spans 12 amino acids. CDR3 sequence reads: CASSWKAYEQYF. CDR3 sequence (DNA): TGTGCCAGCAGTTGGAAGGCCTACGAGCAGTACTTC. Variable domain in full (rest from reference TRBV2 and TRBJ2-7): EPEVTQTPSHQVTQMGQEVILRCVPISNHLYFYWYRQILGQKVEFLVSFYNNEISEKSEIFDDQFSVERPDGSNFTLKIRSTKLEDSAMYFCASSWKAYEQYFGPGTRLTVT.

This clone was seen at least ten times. Here the CDR3 DNA reads TGCGCCAGCAGCAGGACAGGGGTGTTGAACACTGAAGCTTTCTTT. Its protein product is CASSRTGVLNTEAFF. The chain has TRBV5-1 and TRBJ1-1; TRBD1 agrees at 9 bases. Losses at the gene ends were 4 bases for V and 0 bases for J; bases not matched to a gene: 4. CDR3 length: 15 residues. CDR1 is SGHRS and CDR2 is YFSETQ in the germline V gene. Combining the CDR3 with reference TRBV5-1 and TRBJ1-1 gives the whole variable domain KAGVTQTPRYLIKTRGQQVTLSCSPISGHRSVSWYQQTPGQGLQFLFEYFSETQRNKGNFPGRFSGRQFSNSRSEMNVSTLELGDSALYLCASSRTGVLNTEAFFGQGTRLTVV.

The rearrangement links TRBV7-9 to TRBJ2-7; a possible D gene is TRBD1 (6 bases). Germline V gene data show CDR1 as SEHNR and CDR2 as FQNEAQ (reference sequence). V was cut by 5 bases and J by 2 bases, with 10 bases left in between. This CDR3 has 13 amino acids. This chain's CDR3 is CASSGTSTYEQYF. For the CDR3, the DNA is TGTGCCAGCAGCGGGACATCCACCTACGAGCAGTACTTC.